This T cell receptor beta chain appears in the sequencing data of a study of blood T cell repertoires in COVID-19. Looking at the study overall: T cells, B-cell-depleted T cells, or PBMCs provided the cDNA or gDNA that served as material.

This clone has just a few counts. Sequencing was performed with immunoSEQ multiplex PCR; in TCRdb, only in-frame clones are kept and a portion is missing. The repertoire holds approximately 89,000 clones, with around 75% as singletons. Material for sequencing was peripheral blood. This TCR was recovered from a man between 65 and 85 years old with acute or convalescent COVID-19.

The CDR3 is CASSVWGGTGETQYF. The CDR3 DNA sequence: TGTGCCAGCAGCGTATGGGGCGGGACTGGAGAGACCCAGTACTTC. The chain has TRBV9 and TRBJ2-5; TRBD2 might be the D (6 bases). Germline V gene data show CDR1 as SGDLS and CDR2 as YYNGEE. The V end lost 1 base, the J end lost 4 bases, and 14 bases lay between the germline ends. CDR3 size: 15 residues.